The 26 T cell receptor beta chains below were found in one sample sequenced in a study of blood T cell repertoires in COVID-19. Sequencing was performed with immunoSEQ multiplex PCR; in TCRdb, only in-frame clones are kept and a portion is missing. The table shows around 190,000 clones, with roughly 84% occurring only once. The sample taken for sequencing was peripheral blood. These receptors all come from a man aged 45 to 65 with COVID-19, enrolled during active disease.

This clone showed up just once. The V gene is TRBV7-9, the J gene TRBJ2-7, with TRBD2 matching over 9 bases. The CDR3 length is 14 residues. The V gene end was trimmed by 8 bases and the J gene end by 3 bases; junction bases not matched to a gene: 8. Per the germline V gene, CDR1 is SEHNR and CDR2 is FQNEAQ (reference sequence). Written as DNA, the CDR3 is TGTGCCAGCCCTGGGGCGGGAGGGTTCTACGAGCAGTACTTC. Its translation is CASPGAGGFYEQYF.

This sequence joins TRBV11-1 and TRBJ2-5; 8 bases agree with TRBD2. This CDR3 has 16 residues. CDR1 and CDR2 from the germline V gene are SGHAT and FQDESV (reference sequence). Trimming at V came to 5 bases and at J to 9 bases, leaving 17 bases not matched to a gene. This chain's CDR3 is CASSPSGGGRRGAQYF. As DNA, the CDR3 is TGTGCCAGCAGCCCTTCGGGAGGGGGGCGCAGGGGTGCCCAGTACTTC.

This clone was found once. The CDR3 nucleotides are TGTGCCAGCAGCTTGGGGGGCAGGGGGACATACGAGCAGTACTTC. Translated, it gives CASSLGGRGTYEQYF. The chain is built from TRBV5-4 and TRBJ2-7, with TRBD1 matching 7 bases. Germline assignment: CDR1 SGHNT and CDR2 YYREEE (reference sequence). The CDR3 runs to 15 residues. V lost 0 bases, J lost 4 bases, and 7 bases stayed unmatched.

V gene TRBV7-3 combines with J gene TRBJ2-3; D might be TRBD1 (6 bases). Trimming removed 4 bases from V and 0 bases from J, with 11 bases in between. The CDR3 runs to 15 residues. Germline assignment: CDR1 SGHTA and CDR2 FQGTGA. The chain's CDR3 is CASSYGQLSTDTQYF. CDR3 coding DNA: TGTGCCAGCAGCTATGGACAGCTAAGCACAGATACGCAGTATTTT.

The chain recombines TRBV7-9 with TRBJ2-1, with D maybe TRBD2 (7 bases). V lost 6 bases and J 2 bases, leaving 20 bases between the germline ends. Germline V gene lookup returns CDR1 SEHNR and CDR2 FQNEAQ (reference sequence). The CDR3 contains 17 residues. CDR3: CASSYRDGGPTYNEQFF. For the CDR3, the DNA is TGTGCCAGCAGTTATAGGGACGGGGGGCCTACCTACAATGAGCAGTTCTTC. Using reference TRBV7-9 and TRBJ2-1 for the parts outside the CDR3, the full variable domain is DTGVSQNPRHKITKRGQNVTFRCDPISEHNRLYWYRQTLGQGPEFLTYFQNEAQLEKSRLLSDRFSAERPKGSFSTLEIQRTEQGDSAMYLCASSYRDGGPTYNEQFFGPGTRLTVL.

The rearrangement uses TRBV6-5 and TRBJ1-5, with D maybe TRBD1 (5 bases). Trimming removed 7 bases from V and 2 bases from J, with 15 bases in between. CDR1 is MNHEY and CDR2 is SVGAGI in the germline V gene. The CDR3 contains 15 residues. The CDR3 loop reads CASKTSRGGNQPQHF. In DNA form, the CDR3 reads TGTGCCAGCAAGACCTCCCGGGGGGGCAATCAGCCCCAGCATTTT.

This chain joins TRBV7-9 and TRBJ2-7, with 12 bases lining up with TRBD2. The V gene's germline CDR1 is SEHNR and CDR2 FQNEAQ (reference sequence). Trimming removed 5 bases from V and 3 bases from J; junction bases left unmatched: 5. CDR3 length equals 15 residues. CDR3 region: CASSPGLAGHYEQYF. For the CDR3, the DNA is TGTGCCAGCAGCCCGGGACTAGCGGGTCACTACGAGCAGTACTTC.

The chain has TRBV29-1 and TRBJ2-1; 14 bases align to TRBD2. With 6 bases clipped from V and 10 bases from J, the junction kept 11 bases outside the gene matches. Germline V gene data show CDR1 as SQVTM and CDR2 as ANQGSEA. The CDR3 has 15 residues. This chain's CDR3 is CSVERLAGGPGEQFF. The CDR3 DNA reads TGCAGCGTCGAACGACTAGCGGGAGGGCCGGGGGAGCAGTTCTTC.

The J gene is TRBJ2-1, the V gene TRBV18, with D unresolved. V was shortened by 2 bases and J by 0 bases, with 14 bases between the two germline ends. This CDR3 has 17 residues. In germline, CDR1 is KGHSH, CDR2 LQKENI. CDR3 loop: CASSPAAARSSYNEQFF. Written as DNA, the CDR3 is TGTGCCAGCTCACCAGCGGCTGCGAGAAGCTCCTACAATGAGCAGTTCTTC.

The J gene is TRBJ2-1, the V gene TRBV6-1, with TRBD1 matching over 10 bases. The germline V gene has CDR1 MNHNS and CDR2 SASEGT. CDR3 length equals 15 residues. The J segment lost 8 bases and the V segment lost 2 bases, leaving 6 bases of the junction unmatched. CDR3 bases: TGTGCCAGCAGTGAAAGGACAGGGGGGATTGATGAGCAGTTCTTC. It translates to CASSERTGGIDEQFF.

The genes are TRBV25-1 and TRBJ1-2, with 10 positions matching TRBD1. The length of the CDR3 is 17 residues. V gave up 2 bases and J gave up 5 bases; unmatched junction bases: 11. The germline V gene has CDR1 MGHDK and CDR2 SYGVNS. Here the CDR3 reads CASSEAPLTGGWYGYTF. DNA for the CDR3: TGTGCCAGCAGTGAAGCCCCGCTGACAGGGGGCTGGTATGGCTACACCTTC.

This rearrangement joins TRBV6-5 to TRBJ1-2; 12 nucleotides align to TRBD1. Germline CDR1 and CDR2: MNHEY and SVGAGI. The CDR3 consists of 15 residues. The V segment lost 6 bases and the J segment 3 bases; nucleotides outside the gene matches: 5. The CDR3 sequence: CASRPGTGGHYGYTF. The CDR3 DNA is TGTGCCAGCAGGCCTGGGACAGGGGGCCACTATGGCTACACCTTC.

The V and J genes are TRBV11-2 and TRBJ2-7, with D perhaps TRBD2 (5 bases). Trimming shortened V by 3 bases and J by 3 bases, and 9 bases separated the two germline ends. The CDR3 totals 13 residues. Germline CDR1 and CDR2: SGHAT and FQNNGV. The CDR3 is CASSFARDYEQYF. The CDR3 bases are TGTGCCAGCAGCTTCGCCCGGGACTACGAGCAGTACTTC.

The chain links TRBV9 to TRBJ2-1, with 9 positions matching TRBD2. V shed 0 bases and J 5 bases; nucleotides not matched to a gene: 3. The germline gives CDR1 SGDLS, CDR2 YYNGEE. The CDR3 has 15 residues. CDR3 nucleotides: TGTGCCAGCAGCGTAGCTAGCGGGGCCAACAATGAGCAGTTCTTC. This codes for CASSVASGANNEQFF. The full variable domain, completed using reference TRBV9 and TRBJ2-1, is DSGVTQTPKHLITATGQRVTLRCSPRSGDLSVYWYQQSLDQGLQFLIQYYNGEERAKGNILERFSAQQFPDLHSELNLSSLELGDSALYFCASSVASGANNEQFFGPGTRLTVL.

In its sample, this clone was seen once. The chain uses TRBV10-3 and TRBJ1-1; 10 bases are shared with TRBD1. Trimming took 4 bases from V and 0 from J; bases not matched to a gene: 5. The CDR3 is 16 amino acids. Germline V gene sequence: CDR1 ENHRY, CDR2 SYGVKD. The CDR3 region is CAISVRDRGLNTEAFF. Here the CDR3 DNA reads TGTGCCATCAGTGTAAGGGACAGGGGCCTGAACACTGAAGCTTTCTTT.

This chain connects TRBV3-1 (or the pseudogene TRBV3-2) to TRBJ1-2, with 8 bases lining up with TRBD1. Looked up from germline, CDR1 is LGHDT and CDR2 is YNNKEL (reference sequence). CDR3 length: 14 residues. The V gene end was trimmed by 3 bases and the J gene end by 4 bases; junction bases not matched to a gene: 4. For the CDR3, the DNA is TGTGCCAGCAGCCAGACAGGACAGGGCTATGGCTACACCTTC. As protein: CASSQTGQGYGYTF.

The chain links TRBV21-1 to TRBJ1-6; the table's D gene call, TRBD1, was not cross checked with the DNA. TRBV21-1 is given as a pseudogene. The CDR3 is 16 residues long. CDR3 bases: TGTGCCAGCAGCACACCTCGGACAGGGGTTATGTCACCCCTCCACTTT. Translated, it gives CASSTPRTGVMSPLHF.

V usage is TRBV7-2 and J usage is TRBJ2-7; TRBD1 agrees at 10 bases. The junction had 6 bases not matched to a gene; V was cut back by 5 bases and J by 5 bases. The CDR3 consists of 14 residues. In germline, CDR1 is SGHTA, CDR2 FQGNSA. The DNA for the CDR3 is TGTGCCAGCAGCCAGACAGGGGGCATCGACGAGCAGTACTTC. This codes for CASSQTGGIDEQYF.

This chain uses TRBV7-8 with TRBJ1-4, with 8 bases aligning to TRBD1. Per the germline V gene, CDR1 is SGHVS and CDR2 is FQNEAQ. V trimming: 5 bases; J trimming: 8 bases; junction bases outside the gene matches: 7. CDR3 size: 14 residues. CDR3 amino acids: CASSKDRAGEKLFF. CDR3 in DNA: TGTGCCAGCAGCAAGGACAGGGCGGGGGAAAAACTGTTTTTT.

This chain links TRBV5-5 with TRBJ1-5; D might be TRBD1 (6 bases). V lost 2 bases, J lost 0 bases, and 9 bases lay in between. The CDR3 has 15 residues. Germline-derived CDR1 and CDR2 are SGHKS and YYEKEE (reference sequence). The CDR3 spells CASSLGTSSNQPQHF. The CDR3 DNA is TGTGCCAGCAGCTTAGGGACAAGTAGCAATCAGCCCCAGCATTTT.

As regards this clone: One end of the junction fails to match germline, which may point to a read error. The chain employs TRBV3-1 (or the pseudogene TRBV3-2) and TRBJ1-6; possibly TRBD1 for D (6 bases). In germline, CDR1 is LGHDT, CDR2 YNNKEL (reference sequence). The CDR3 extends over 13 amino acids. The DNA of the CDR3 is TGTGCCAGCAGCCAAGAGGTGGGGACACCTCTCCACTTT. Translation gives CASSQEVGTPLHF.

The CDR3 DNA follows: TGTGCCAGCAGCCAATTTGTTGGGAGGGGGGGGAGATGGGAGACCCAGTACTTC. This gives the protein CASSQFVGRGGRWETQYF. This chain connects TRBV11-2 to TRBJ2-5, with a possible D match to TRBD2 (7 bases). The CDR3 extends over 18 amino acids. The germline V gene has CDR1 SGHAT and CDR2 FQNNGV. The V end lost 5 bases, the J end lost 5 bases, and 27 bases lay between the germline ends. Supplemented by reference TRBV11-2 and TRBJ2-5, the full variable domain reads EAGVAQSPRYKIIEKRQSVAFWCNPISGHATLYWYQQILGQGPKLLIQFQNNGVVDDSQLPKDRFSAERLKGVDSTLKIQPAKLEDSAVYLCASSQFVGRGGRWETQYFGPGTRLLVL.

The chain recombines TRBV7-8 with TRBJ2-5; 7 bases align to TRBD2. The CDR3 is made up of 16 amino acids. The germline V gene has CDR1 SGHVS and CDR2 FQNEAQ. J gave up 5 bases and V 3 bases, and 12 bases lay outside the gene matches. This CDR3 reads CASSLPGGGAGETQYF. CDR3 sequence (DNA): TGTGCCAGCAGCTTGCCCGGGGGAGGGGCTGGGGAGACCCAGTACTTC.

The rearrangement uses TRBV10-3 and TRBJ1-3, with TRBD1 matching over 11 bases. Germline trimming cut 3 bases from V and 2 bases from J; bases unmatched to any gene: 3. The CDR3 totals 16 residues. Germline lookup yields CDR1 ENHRY and CDR2 SYGVKD. The CDR3 spells CAISDPDRGPGNTIYF. CDR3 nucleotide sequence: TGTGCCATCAGTGACCCGGACAGGGGGCCTGGAAACACCATATATTTT.

The rearrangement uses TRBV5-4 and TRBJ2-3; D possibly corresponds to TRBD1 (7 bases). V was shortened by 4 bases and J by 3 bases, with 15 bases between the two germline ends. The germline V gene has CDR1 SGHNT and CDR2 YYREEE (reference sequence). This CDR3 region has 15 residues. This CDR3 reads CASSPRRGPTDTQYF. The CDR3 DNA reads TGTGCCAGCAGCCCCCGGAGGGGGCCAACAGATACGCAGTATTTT.

The rearrangement uses TRBV7-8 and TRBJ2-1; the match to TRBD2 covers 10 bases. V lost 0 bases and J lost 10; bases outside the gene matches: 9. CDR3 size: 16 residues. The germline V gene encodes CDR1 SGHVS and CDR2 FQNEAQ. The CDR3, as DNA: TGTGCCAGCAGCTTAGCAGGGACTAGCGCTCTCGGGGAGCAGTTCTTC. Translation: CASSLAGTSALGEQFF.